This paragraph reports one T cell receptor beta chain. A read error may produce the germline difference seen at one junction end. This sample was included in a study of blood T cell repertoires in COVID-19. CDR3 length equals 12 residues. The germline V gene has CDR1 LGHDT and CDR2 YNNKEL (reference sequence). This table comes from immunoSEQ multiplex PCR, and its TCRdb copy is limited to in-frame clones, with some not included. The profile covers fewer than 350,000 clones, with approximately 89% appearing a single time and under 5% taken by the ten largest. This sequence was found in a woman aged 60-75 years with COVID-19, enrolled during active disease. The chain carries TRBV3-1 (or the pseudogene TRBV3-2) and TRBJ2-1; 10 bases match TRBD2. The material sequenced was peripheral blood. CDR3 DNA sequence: TGTGCCAGCAGCCAGTTAGCGGGGGGTATGGTCTTC. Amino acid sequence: CASSQLAGGMVF.